This is a list of T cell receptor beta chains from one sample in a study of CD8 T cells in Susac syndrome. Each CDR3 protein gets one entry after TCRdb re-called the immunoSEQ multiplex PCR reads with MiXCR. The table shows about 200,000 distinct CDR3 sequences, with approximately 93% occurring only once. Sequenced input: CD4+ T cells from PBMCs. These receptors were obtained from a human donor in good health. Both conserved end residues are part of each CDR3. A D gene is named only where the DNA matches it firmly. Clone size is shown for a subset of rows, as once, few, many or a class of expanded clone.

D: .
J: TRBJ1-1
size: .
V: TRBV18
DNA: TGTGCCAGCTCACTAGACGGAGGGAACACTGAAGCTTTCTTT
CDR3: CASSLDGGNTEAFF

D: .
J: TRBJ1-2
size: .
V: TRBV5-6
DNA: TGTGCCAGCAGCCCGACGGCACCCCCCTATGGCTACACCTTC
CDR3: CASSPTAPPYGYTF

D: .
J: TRBJ1-1
size: .
V: TRBV3-1
DNA: TGTGCCAGCAGCCGCAGGGGTTTGGCTGAAGCTTTCTTT
CDR3: CASSRRGLAEAFF

D: TRBD2
J: TRBJ2-1
size: .
V: TRBV9
DNA: TGTGCCAGCAGCCCAAATCGGGGGGGCAATGAGCAGTTCTTC
CDR3: CASSPNRGGNEQFF

D: .
J: TRBJ2-7
size: .
V: TRBV5-1
DNA: TGCGCCAGCAGACCCCGACTGGCAGGCTACGAGCAGTACTTC
CDR3: CASRPRLAGYEQYF

D: .
J: TRBJ2-2
size: .
V: TRBV5-1
DNA: TGCGCCAGCAGCTTACAGGACACCGGGGAGCTGTTTTTT
CDR3: CASSLQDTGELFF

D: .
J: TRBJ1-2
size: .
V: TRBV27
DNA: TGTGCCAGCAGTTTCAGGGGATACTATGGCTACACCTTC
CDR3: CASSFRGYYGYTF

D: .
J: TRBJ2-4
size: .
V: TRBV6-4
DNA: TGTGCCAGCACGACTGGCGGCATAGCCAAAAACATTCAGTACTTC
CDR3: CASTTGGIAKNIQYF

D: .
J: TRBJ1-1
size: .
V: TRBV29-1
DNA: TGCAGCGCCGGGGGGGGGCTGTCCGCTGAAGCTTTCTTT
CDR3: CSAGGGLSAEAFF

D: .
J: TRBJ2-6
size: .
V: TRBV14
DNA: TGTGCCAGCAGCCAAGAGGAGGGTTGGGGCTCTGGGGCCAACGTCCTGACTTTC
CDR3: CASSQEEGWGSGANVLTF

D: TRBD1
J: TRBJ1-5
size: .
V: TRBV19
DNA: TGTGCCAGTAGTGGGACAGTTTATAGCAATCAGCCCCAGCATTTT
CDR3: CASSGTVYSNQPQHF

D: .
J: TRBJ1-3
size: .
V: TRBV9
DNA: TGTGCCAGCAGCCCCGGGGGAACCGGAAACACCATATATTTT
CDR3: CASSPGGTGNTIYF

D: .
J: TRBJ2-5
size: .
V: TRBV29-1
DNA: TGCAGCGTCGACCTGGGAGAGACCCAGTACTTC
CDR3: CSVDLGETQYF

D: TRBD1
J: TRBJ1-2
size: .
V: TRBV20-1
DNA: TGCAGTGCTAGAGATCGACAGGGAGGCGGCTACACCTTC
CDR3: CSARDRQGGGYTF

D: .
J: TRBJ1-6
size: .
V: TRBV20-1
DNA: TGCAGTGCTACCCAAAGGGGATCCTATAATTCACCCCTCCACTTT
CDR3: CSATQRGSYNSPLHF

D: .
J: TRBJ1-2
size: .
V: TRBV12-3/TRBV12-4
DNA: TGTGCCAGCAGTTTAAACGTCAAGTCGTATGGCTACACCTTC
CDR3: CASSLNVKSYGYTF

D: .
J: TRBJ1-1
size: .
V: TRBV20-1
DNA: TGCAGTGCTTCCTGGGCGGAGAACACTGAAGCTTTCTTT
CDR3: CSASWAENTEAFF

D: .
J: TRBJ2-3
size: .
V: TRBV9
DNA: TGTGCCAGCAGCGCCAGGGTAGGAGGCACAGATACGCAGTATTTT
CDR3: CASSARVGGTDTQYF

D: .
J: TRBJ2-5
size: .
V: TRBV27
DNA: TGTGCCAGCAGTCGGTCGGGCATCGAGACCCAGTACTTC
CDR3: CASSRSGIETQYF

D: TRBD1
J: TRBJ1-1
size: .
V: TRBV7-9
DNA: TGTGCCAGCAGATTCGGGACAGGGAACACTGAAGCTTTCTTT
CDR3: CASRFGTGNTEAFF

D: .
J: TRBJ2-5
size: .
V: TRBV5-4
DNA: TGTGCCAGCAGCTCGGTGCCCACGGTTCAAGAGACCCAGTACTTC
CDR3: CASSSVPTVQETQYF

D: .
J: TRBJ2-7
size: .
V: TRBV12-3/TRBV12-4
DNA: TGTGCCAGCAGTTGGGACCGCACCTACGAGCAGTACTTC
CDR3: CASSWDRTYEQYF

D: .
J: TRBJ1-1
size: .
V: TRBV12-3/TRBV12-4
DNA: TGTGCCAGCAGACTGAACGCACAGATCGAAGCTTTCTTT
CDR3: CASRLNAQIEAFF

D: TRBD1
J: TRBJ2-6
size: .
V: TRBV7-9
DNA: TGTGCCAGCAGCGAACCGGGACAGGGGGCTGGGGCCAACGTCCTGACTTTC
CDR3: CASSEPGQGAGANVLTF

D: .
J: TRBJ1-1
size: .
V: TRBV7-9
DNA: TGTGCCAGCAGCCTTGCGGGAGTCCCTGAAGCTTTCTTT
CDR3: CASSLAGVPEAFF

D: .
J: TRBJ2-3
size: .
V: TRBV3-1
DNA: TGTGCCAGCAGCCATGGAGAGGGTGGGGGTACGCAGTATTTT
CDR3: CASSHGEGGGTQYF

D: .
J: TRBJ1-5
size: .
V: TRBV5-1
DNA: TGCGCCAGCAGCTTGACCCCCGCTGGCAATCAGCCCCAGCATTTT
CDR3: CASSLTPAGNQPQHF

D: .
J: TRBJ1-2
size: .
V: TRBV6-4
DNA: TGTGCCAGCCGGACTCCGGGCGGCGGCTACACCTTC
CDR3: CASRTPGGGYTF

D: .
J: TRBJ1-2
size: .
V: TRBV6-5
DNA: TGTGCCAGCAGTTACCTCGATATGGGACACTCCTATGGCTACACCTTC
CDR3: CASSYLDMGHSYGYTF

D: .
J: TRBJ1-3
size: .
V: TRBV9
DNA: TGTGCCAGCAGCGTAGCTGCCCCAGGGCAGTCTGGAAACACCATATATTTT
CDR3: CASSVAAPGQSGNTIYF

D: .
J: TRBJ1-3
size: .
V: TRBV18
DNA: TGTGCCAGCTCTTATTCAGGGCGACTCTCTGGAAACACCATATATTTT
CDR3: CASSYSGRLSGNTIYF

D: TRBD1
J: TRBJ1-5
size: once
V: TRBV23-1
DNA: TGCGCCAGCAGTCAACCCCCGGGACAGGGAAGAGGGCCCAATCAGCCCCAGCATTTT
CDR3: CASSQPPGQGRGPNQPQHF

D: .
J: TRBJ1-3
size: .
V: TRBV6-1
DNA: TGTGCCAGCAGTGCCGACCGCAGCGTGGACACCATATATTTT
CDR3: CASSADRSVDTIYF

D: .
J: TRBJ2-2
size: .
V: TRBV12-3/TRBV12-4
DNA: TGTGCCAGCACCCCTGGGCCCGGGGAGCTGTTTTTT
CDR3: CASTPGPGELFF

D: TRBD1
J: TRBJ1-1
size: .
V: TRBV12-3/TRBV12-4
DNA: TGTGCCAGCAGTTTGAGGGACGGGACAGACAAAGCTTTCTTT
CDR3: CASSLRDGTDKAFF

D: .
J: TRBJ1-2
size: .
V: TRBV5-6
DNA: TGTGCCAGCAGCTACAATACCGAGGATGGCTACACCTTC
CDR3: CASSYNTEDGYTF

D: .
J: TRBJ2-3
size: few
V: TRBV7-2
DNA: TGTGCCAGCAGCTTAGGGAGCACAGATACGCAGTATTTT
CDR3: CASSLGSTDTQYF

D: TRBD1
J: TRBJ2-5
size: .
V: TRBV20-1
DNA: TGCAGTGCCAAGACACAGGGGGCCGGAGAGACCCAGTACTTC
CDR3: CSAKTQGAGETQYF

D: TRBD1
J: TRBJ1-2
size: .
V: TRBV7-9
DNA: TGTGCCAGCACCCTGGACAGGGCCGAGTATGGCTACACCTTC
CDR3: CASTLDRAEYGYTF

D: .
J: TRBJ1-1
size: .
V: TRBV27
DNA: TGTGCCAGCAGTAGGGGAGGGGTCACTGAAGCTTTCTTT
CDR3: CASSRGGVTEAFF

D: TRBD1
J: TRBJ1-6
size: .
V: TRBV5-8
DNA: TGTGCCAGCAGCCCCCCGAGACAGGGGTCCTATAATTCACCCCTCCACTTT
CDR3: CASSPPRQGSYNSPLHF

D: TRBD2
J: TRBJ2-7
size: .
V: TRBV9
DNA: TGTGCCAGCAGCGGGGGGGGACTAGCGGGCACCTACGAGCAGTACTTC
CDR3: CASSGGGLAGTYEQYF

D: TRBD1
J: TRBJ2-5
size: .
V: TRBV7-9
DNA: TGTGCCAGCAGCGAATTTCGATCTGGGACAGGGGGTGGGGAGACCCAGTACTTC
CDR3: CASSEFRSGTGGGETQYF

D: .
J: TRBJ2-5
size: .
V: TRBV12-5
DNA: TGTGCTAGTGGTCGCGGGCTCTCCCCGCAAGAGACCCAGTACTTC
CDR3: CASGRGLSPQETQYF

D: TRBD1
J: TRBJ1-2
size: .
V: TRBV28
DNA: TGTGCCAGCAGTCTTAACAGGGGGGATGGCTACACCTTC
CDR3: CASSLNRGDGYTF

D: .
J: TRBJ1-5
size: .
V: TRBV28
DNA: TGTGCCAGCACCGAGACAGGTCGTTACCATCAGCCCCAGCATTTT
CDR3: CASTETGRYHQPQHF

D: TRBD2
J: TRBJ2-5
size: .
V: TRBV4-3
DNA: TGCGCCAGCAGCCAAGGCACTAGCGGGGTCCAAGAGACCCAGTACTTC
CDR3: CASSQGTSGVQETQYF

D: TRBD2
J: TRBJ2-1
size: .
V: TRBV27
DNA: TGTGCCAGCAGGCACGTAGCGGGGGGGCTGTTCTTC
CDR3: CASRHVAGGLFF

D: .
J: TRBJ2-3
size: .
V: TRBV15
DNA: TGTGCCACCAGCAGAGATCGCTCGGCAGATACGCAGTATTTT
CDR3: CATSRDRSADTQYF

D: .
J: TRBJ2-3
size: .
V: TRBV5-6
DNA: TGTGCCAGCGGGGACCGGGGGCGCACAGATACGCAGTATTTT
CDR3: CASGDRGRTDTQYF

D: .
J: TRBJ2-2
size: .
V: TRBV7-3
DNA: TGTGCCAGCAGCCGCCCCGGGGGGGAGCTGTTTTTT
CDR3: CASSRPGGELFF

D: TRBD2
J: TRBJ2-3
size: .
V: TRBV2
DNA: TGTGCCAGAGCGGGGGCCAGCACAGATACGCAGTATTTT
CDR3: CARAGASTDTQYF

D: .
J: TRBJ1-2
size: once
V: TRBV6-5
DNA: TGTGCCAGCAGTTACTCCTCGGTCCCCCGGCAGGGCTACACCTTC
CDR3: CASSYSSVPRQGYTF

D: TRBD2
J: TRBJ2-5
size: .
V: TRBV7-2
DNA: TGTGCCAGCAGCCTGGGGGCGGGGGGAGGTGGAGAGACCCAGTACTTC
CDR3: CASSLGAGGGGETQYF

D: .
J: TRBJ1-1
size: .
V: TRBV6-2/TRBV6-3
DNA: TGTGCCAGCAGTTGGGCCGCGGTTGAAGCTTTCTTT
CDR3: CASSWAAVEAFF